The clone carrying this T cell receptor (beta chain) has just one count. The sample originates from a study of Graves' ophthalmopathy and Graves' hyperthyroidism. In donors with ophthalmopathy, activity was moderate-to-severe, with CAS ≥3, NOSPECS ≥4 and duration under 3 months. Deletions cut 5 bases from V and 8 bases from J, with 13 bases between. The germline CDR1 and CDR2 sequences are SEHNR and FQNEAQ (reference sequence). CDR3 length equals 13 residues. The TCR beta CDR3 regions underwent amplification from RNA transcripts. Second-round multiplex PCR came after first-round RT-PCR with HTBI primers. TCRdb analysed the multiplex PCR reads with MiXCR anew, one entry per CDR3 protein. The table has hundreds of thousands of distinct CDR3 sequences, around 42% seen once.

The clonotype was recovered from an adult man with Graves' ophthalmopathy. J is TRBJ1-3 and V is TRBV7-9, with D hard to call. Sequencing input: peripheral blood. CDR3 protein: CASSRPGEDTIYF. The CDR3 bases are TGTGCCAGCAGCCGGCCTGGAGAGGACACCATATATTTT.